The rows below give T cell receptor beta chains drawn from one sample of a study of Graves' ophthalmopathy and Graves' hyperthyroidism. Via MiXCR, TCRdb re-called the multiplex PCR reads, giving one row per CDR3 protein. The sample holds approximately 160,000 distinct CDR3 sequences, roughly two fifths seen once. The sample taken for sequencing was peripheral blood. The receptors shown here come from a woman between 40 and 55 years old with Graves' ophthalmopathy. The CDR3 runs from the conserved cysteine through the conserved F or W. A D gene is named only where the DNA matches it firmly. Rows give clone size only sometimes, using once, few, many, or a class for an expanded clone.

V	J	size	D	CDR3	DNA
TRBV6-1	TRBJ1-1	-	-	CASSEFSGVSENTEAFF	TGTGCCAGCAGTGAATTCTCAGGGGTTTCGGAGAACACTGAAGCTTTCTTT
TRBV28	TRBJ1-2	many	-	CASSDIIYGYTF	TGTGCCAGCAGTGACATAATCTATGGCTACACCTTC
TRBV6-1	TRBJ1-1	-	-	CASSEGVGPRTEAFF	TGTGCCAGCAGTGAAGGGGTGGGCCCTAGGACTGAAGCTTTCTTT
TRBV27	TRBJ2-5	many	-	CARSFPRYRNGETQYF	TGTGCCAGATCATTCCCGAGATATAGAAACGGGGAGACCCAGTACTTC
TRBV20-1	TRBJ1-5	few	-	CSARDISGNQPQHF	TGCAGTGCTAGAGATATAAGCGGCAATCAGCCCCAGCATTTT
TRBV24-1	TRBJ1-1	-	-	CATSAREVSGSDTEAFF	TGTGCCACCAGTGCCAGAGAAGTGTCAGGGTCGGACACTGAAGCTTTCTTT
TRBV12-3/TRBV12-4	TRBJ1-1	few	-	CASSNTGLEAFF	TGTGCCAGCAGTAACACAGGGTTGGAAGCTTTCTTT
TRBV12-3/TRBV12-4	TRBJ1-1	few	TRBD1	CATSDRHTEAFF	TGTGCCACCTCGGACAGGCACACTGAAGCTTTCTTT
TRBV28	TRBJ1-2	-	-	CASSLIQDYGYTF	TGTGCCAGCAGTTTAATACAAGACTATGGCTACACCTTC
TRBV6-1	TRBJ2-7	once	-	CASSRPFYEQYF	TGTGCCAGCAGTCGCCCTTTCTACGAGCAGTACTTC
TRBV6-5	TRBJ2-5	many	-	CASSYSGPQETQYF	TGTGCCAGCAGTTACTCGGGTCCCCAAGAGACCCAGTACTTC